This section outlines one T cell receptor beta chain sequence together with its context. This clonotype has just a few counts. Its binding antigen is unknown. Base quality data are lacking; no much larger clone is found one base away. cDNA synthesis used template-switch 5'RACE with a primer carrying a 10-nucleotide random unique molecular identifier tagging each TCR transcript. Every sequencing run covered 15-18 subjects and yielded more than 170 million TCR-beta sequences. The RNeasy kit was used to extract total RNA. Using the KAPA Real-time Library Amplification kit, TCR-beta VDJ regions were amplified with primers for the TCR constant region and the 5'RACE anchor. A first PCR added sample indexes and Illumina adaptors, after which a second PCR increased the library yield. After purification with Ampure beads, the TCR product of roughly 650 bp was size-selected on a 2% E-gel SizeSelection system. Before pooling, library quality was assessed on a Bioanalyzer, concentration was determined with Qubit, and library quantification was performed with the Kapa Library Quantification kit. An Illumina HiSeq 2500 was used to sequence the libraries paired-end at 2 x 150 bp. To increase sequence diversity, roughly 24-32% phiX was spiked into each library pool. Regarding the original processing steps: Quality-filtered reads were processed with the UMI-based MiGEC pipeline, and over 85% of raw TCR sequences were removed by the MiGEC pipeline during error correction. IMGT germline references were used for alignment of VDJ genes, and clonotypes were defined by a unique CDR3 amino acid sequence together with V-J genes. VDJtools evaluated clonal expansion, Shannon diversity and CDR3 relatedness (CalcPairwiseDistances, ClusterSamples); CLCbio workbench built phylogenetic trees. Clones with at least 8 unique UMIs were defined as expanded, with this threshold being based on coefficient-of-variation modelling across technical triplicates. TCRdb handled the public reads itself, with Q25 trimming in fastp and clone calling in MiXCR, and kept productive beta chains. Records with the same CDR3 protein are collapsed into one entry carrying the most frequent genes and DNA. In this record, the V and J calls reflect TCRdb's handling and not the investigators' own analysis. The sample table lists over 35,000 distinct CDR3 sequences, 2.5% of them with a count of one. The top ten clonotypes cover roughly an eighth of the sample.

Libraries from unsorted PBMCs were made from 2 million PBMCs kept in RNAlater at -80 degrees C until RNA extraction. Multiple sclerosis patients were enrolled in a US clinical protocol evaluating disease progression by magnetic resonance imaging. PBMCs were separated from peripheral blood using Ficoll-Hypaque density gradient centrifugation and then cryopreserved in liquid nitrogen. This record comes from a study of neurological immune-mediated disorders (dated by TCRdb to between 2018 and 2020). About the investigation overall: Among the 34 multiple sclerosis patients, relapsing-remitting MS was present in some 31 and secondary progressive MS was present in 3. Peripheral blood TCR-beta repertoires from patients with HTLV-I-associated myelopathy (HAM/TSP), patients with multiple sclerosis, and healthy controls were compared in the study using UMI-based sequencing. Longitudinal samples, technical triplicates and paired sorted CD4+ and CD8+ T-cell subsets, alongside PBMC samples, were included among the roughly 96 TCR-beta libraries. The cohort was made up of about 65 subjects, consisting of roughly 15 HAM/TSP patients, about 35 multiple sclerosis patients and about 20 healthy controls.

The junction shows trimming of 4 bases on V and 5 bases on J, and the gene matches do not reach 8 bases of it. Counted from cysteine to phenylalanine, this CDR3 has 16 amino acids. Just the 48-base CDR3 DNA is kept, in frame starting at base 1. The germline V gene sets CDR1 to MDHEN and CDR2 to SYDVKM. The research as a whole found: TCR clonal expansion was highest in HAM/TSP patients and lowest in MS patients, with MS patients falling below even healthy controls. The MS cluster was not associated with any clinical or MRI features, and the authors stated that larger cohorts are needed. No identical CDR3 amino acid sequences were shared among expanded clones across subjects, suggesting private TCR-beta repertoires in all groups. In phylogenetic analysis, the repertoires of 18 of 34 MS patients grouped into a cluster of related CDR3 sequences, which suggests a possible signature at the repertoire level.

The sequence links TRBV28 to TRBJ1-5; 10 middle bases align to TRBD1. This sequence originates from a man aged 25 to 40 with multiple sclerosis. Sequenced sample: PBMCs. The DNA reads TGTGCCAGCAGTTCCCGACAGGGGGCGGACGATCAGCCCCAGCATTTT. It translates as CASSSRQGADDQPQHF.